This is a list of T cell receptor beta chains from one sample in a study of T-cell reconstitution after alpha-beta-depleted transplantation in children. TCRdb analysed the PCR reads with MiXCR anew, one entry per CDR3 protein. The sample includes fewer than 550,000 distinct CDR3 sequences, 15% to 20% of them seen just once. The sequencing used PBMCs, mostly from graft donor cells, collected 360 days after TCRalphabeta/CD19-depleted stem cell transplant. The source is a boy younger than two who had a stem cell transplant for Wiskott-Aldrich syndrome, so the T cells may come from the graft donor. CDR3s include the opening cysteine and the closing phenylalanine or tryptophan. A D gene is named only where the DNA matches it firmly. For some rows the clone size is stated as once, few or many, or as a class when expanded; others skip it.

- | few | TRBJ1-2 | TRBV7-6 | CASDPLGHGGNGYTF | TGTGCCAGCGATCCCTTGGGCCATGGGGGAAATGGCTACACCTTC
- | - | TRBJ2-1 | TRBV20-1 | CSASPTYYNEQFF | TGCAGTGCTAGCCCAACATACTACAATGAGCAGTTCTTC
TRBD1 | - | TRBJ2-7 | TRBV12-3/TRBV12-4 | CASSNGGQGYEQYF | TGTGCCAGCAGTAACGGGGGACAGGGTTACGAGCAGTACTTC
- | - | TRBJ1-2 | TRBV29-1 | CSGMDNYGYTF | TGCAGCGGAATGGACAACTATGGCTACACCTTC
- | - | TRBJ1-1 | TRBV14 | CASSNPLDRNTEAFF | TGTGCCAGCAGCAATCCCCTCGACAGGAACACTGAAGCTTTCTTT
TRBD2 | few | TRBJ2-5 | TRBV20-1 | CSATGLAPQETQYF | TGCAGTGCTACGGGACTAGCGCCCCAAGAGACCCAGTACTTC
- | - | TRBJ1-6 | TRBV27 | CASRDTAPINSPLHF | TGTGCCAGCAGGGACACGGCGCCGATTAATTCACCCCTCCACTTT
TRBD2 | - | TRBJ2-7 | TRBV9 | CASSSAGTSVTLYF | TGTGCCAGCAGCTCCGCCGGGACTAGCGTTACTCTATACTTC
- | few | TRBJ2-7 | TRBV20-1 | CSASGRRAYEQYF | TGCAGTGCTTCAGGACGCAGAGCCTACGAGCAGTACTTC
TRBD1 | - | TRBJ2-5 | TRBV7-9 | CASSSEDRVRETQYF | TGTGCCAGCAGCTCTGAGGACAGGGTGAGAGAGACCCAGTACTTC
- | few | TRBJ1-1 | TRBV18 | CASSQRQGNTEAFF | TGTGCCAGCTCACAAAGGCAGGGGAACACTGAAGCTTTCTTT
- | many | TRBJ2-7 | TRBV2 | CASSENVGGYEQYF | TGTGCCAGCAGTGAAAACGTAGGGGGCTACGAGCAGTACTTC
- | - | TRBJ2-1 | TRBV10-3 | CAISEIILVPFSNEQFF | TGTGCCATCAGTGAGATTATACTAGTTCCGTTCTCCAATGAGCAGTTCTTC
- | many | TRBJ1-6 | TRBV7-8 | CASSLVYFNSPLHF | TGTGCCAGCAGCTTGGTTTACTTCAATTCACCCCTCCACTTT
TRBD1 | - | TRBJ2-7 | TRBV20-1 | CSARADATGGPREQYF | TGCAGTGCTAGAGCTGACGCGACAGGGGGGCCAAGGGAGCAGTACTTC
- | - | TRBJ2-3 | TRBV5-1 | CASSFWEVDTQYF | TGCGCCAGCAGCTTCTGGGAGGTTGATACGCAGTATTTT
- | - | TRBJ2-3 | TRBV12-3/TRBV12-4 | CASSLRGGGDVTQYF | TGTGCCAGCAGTTTGAGGGGGGGAGGAGATGTTACGCAGTATTTT
- | - | TRBJ2-7 | TRBV5-1 | CASSPTAPPGTYEQYF | TGCGCCAGCAGCCCGACTGCACCCCCAGGGACCTACGAGCAGTACTTC
- | - | TRBJ1-5 | TRBV15 | CATSSYLSNQPQHF | TGTGCCACCAGCAGCTACCTAAGCAATCAGCCCCAGCATTTT
TRBD1 | few | TRBJ2-1 | TRBV11-1 | CASSLGPGQPSIYNEQFF | TGTGCCAGCAGCTTAGGCCCGGGACAGCCATCTATATACAATGAGCAGTTCTTC
- | few | TRBJ2-2 | TRBV6-5 | CASSYSGPRYGELFF | TGTGCCAGCAGTTACTCGGGACCTCGTTACGGGGAGCTGTTTTTT
- | - | TRBJ1-4 | TRBV28 | CASSFPSGLANEKLFF | TGTGCCAGCAGTTTTCCGTCAGGGTTGGCTAATGAAAAACTGTTTTTT